Detailed here is one TCR beta chain. Its cognate antigen is unknown. Each replicate PCR on the sorted subsets used roughly 200 ng DNA (about 30,000 T cell genomes). Data came from immunoSEQ multiplex PCR; TCRdb stores just in-frame clones and leaves some out. Among over a million clones, 75% to 85% were seen once, and the ten largest hold roughly 0.65%. This sample stems from a study of shared clonotypes between healthy human individuals. All donors were Caucasian adults living in Nashville, Tennessee. General observations from the study: The authors sampled blood alone, and tissue repertoires likely differ. Non-shared clonotypes had lower generation probabilities than those shared by all four donors.

Sequenced input: memory CD4+ T cells from PBMCs. Subset described: CD45RA-negative fraction. This sequence was found in a man aged 18 to 29 in good health. Some clones in this sample may be carry-over from other donors' samples.

This chain's CDR3 is CASSVVPGSGSEAFF. The CDR3 DNA reads as TGTGCCAGCAGCGTAGTCCCAGGGAGTGGATCTGAAGCTTTCTTT. The V and J genes are TRBV9 and TRBJ1-1, with a weak D call TRBD1 (5 bases). Trimming took off 0 bases at V and 6 bases at J, with 15 bases between the two ends. Germline V lookup: CDR1 SGDLS, CDR2 YYNGEE. The CDR3 totals 15 residues.